The sequence of this T cell receptor beta chain was determined in a study of T cell responses to AZD1222 COVID-19 vaccine. General study results and limits: Clonal diversity was possibly underestimated, and the donors were mostly white British, with more females.

A note on this clone: The antigen is undetermined.

This CDR3 comprises 15 residues. CDR1 MNHEY and CDR2 SVGAGI come from the germline V gene. After removal of 5 bases from V and 2 bases from J, the junction contained 7 bases not matched to a gene. Assay: immunoSEQ multiplex PCR; the TCRdb copy retains only in-frame clones and omits some. Of 77,000 or so clones in the sample, 92% are singletons; the top ten hold around 7.1%. The sample in question was peripheral blood, obtained on day 0 of MenACWY control vaccination. The chain joins TRBV6-5 to TRBJ2-7, with 9 positions matching TRBD1. This TCR was sampled from an adult in good health. The CDR3 loop is CASSRPGDRAYEQYF. CDR3 nucleotides: TGTGCCAGCAGTAGGCCGGGGGACAGGGCCTACGAGCAGTACTTC.